This T cell receptor (beta chain) appears in the sequencing data of a study of T cell repertoires in cytomegalovirus infection. Concerning this clonotype: Its antigen is still unknown.

General observations from the study: The study found HLA-C-restricted CMV-specific TCR beta clonotypes dominating the ex vivo response.

TCRdb re-derived calls from the reads in MiXCR, one entry per CDR3 protein. This table holds approximately 730,000 distinct CDR3 sequences, around 29% found once. CDR1 DFQATT and CDR2 SNEGSKA come from the germline V gene (reference sequence). Unmatched junction bases numbered 11, after V lost 0 bases and J lost 5 bases. This CDR3 comprises 16 residues. The rearrangement joins TRBV20-1 to TRBJ2-3; 7 nucleotides align to TRBD1. The TCR originated in a human donor in good health (CMV status not recorded). Some clones in this sample may be carry-over from other donors' samples. Material: cultured CD8+ T cells from PBMCs, obtained from culture after CMV antigen stimulation. The DNA of the CDR3 is TGCAGTGCTAGAGATTTAGAGGGGGCCCGCCTAGATACGCAGTATTTT. This codes for CSARDLEGARLDTQYF.